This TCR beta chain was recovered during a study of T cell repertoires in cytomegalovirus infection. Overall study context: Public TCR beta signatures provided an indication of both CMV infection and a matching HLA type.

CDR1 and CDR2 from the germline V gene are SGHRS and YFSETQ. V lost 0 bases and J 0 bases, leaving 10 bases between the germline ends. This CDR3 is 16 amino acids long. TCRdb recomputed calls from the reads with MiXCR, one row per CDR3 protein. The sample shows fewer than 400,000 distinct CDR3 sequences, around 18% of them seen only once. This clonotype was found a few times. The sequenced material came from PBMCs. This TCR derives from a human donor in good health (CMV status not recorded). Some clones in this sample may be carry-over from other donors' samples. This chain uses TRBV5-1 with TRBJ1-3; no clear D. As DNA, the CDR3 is TGCGCCAGCAGCTTGGCCGGTGCGACCTCTGGAAACACCATATATTTT. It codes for CASSLAGATSGNTIYF.